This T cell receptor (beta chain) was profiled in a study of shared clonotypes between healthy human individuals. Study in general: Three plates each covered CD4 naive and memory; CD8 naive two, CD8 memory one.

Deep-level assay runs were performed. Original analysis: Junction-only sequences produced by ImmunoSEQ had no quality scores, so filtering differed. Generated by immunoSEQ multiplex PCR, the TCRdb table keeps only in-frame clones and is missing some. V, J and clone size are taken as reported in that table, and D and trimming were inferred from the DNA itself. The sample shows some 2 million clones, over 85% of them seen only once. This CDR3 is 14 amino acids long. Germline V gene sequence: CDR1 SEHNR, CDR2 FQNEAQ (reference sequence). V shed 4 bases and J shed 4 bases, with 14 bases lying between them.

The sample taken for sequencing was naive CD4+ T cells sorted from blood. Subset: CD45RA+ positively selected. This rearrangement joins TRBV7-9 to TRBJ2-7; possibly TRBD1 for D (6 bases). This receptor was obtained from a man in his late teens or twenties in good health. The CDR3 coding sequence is TGTGCCAGCAGCTCGACCGGGACATTTTACGAGCAGTACTTC. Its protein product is CASSSTGTFYEQYF.